This T cell receptor beta chain was sequenced during a study of T cells after yellow fever vaccination. Findings of the study overall: By day 5 rather than day 15, the secondary response had peaked, though it was weaker. Overall, a small share of clonotypes was seen in both CD4 and CD8 compartments.

TCRdb re-derived calls from the 5' RACE reads in MiXCR, one entry per CDR3 protein. The data contain 400,000 or so distinct CDR3 sequences, 6.2% of them singletons. A remark on this clonotype: Its antigen is undetermined.

Sequenced here: PBMCs, sampled 5 days after the yellow fever booster vaccination. The source is a man under 40 who received the YFV17D yellow fever vaccine.

CDR3: CASSLSTGMETQYF. For the CDR3, the DNA is TGTGCCAGCAGCTTGAGTACGGGGATGGAGACCCAGTACTTC. The gene calls are TRBV7-2 and TRBJ2-5; D may be TRBD2 (5 bases). Germline values: CDR1 SGHTA, CDR2 FQGNSA. With 3 bases removed from V and 5 bases from J, the gap between germline ends came to 13 bases. The CDR3 extends over 14 amino acids.